The clone carrying this TCR beta chain turned up a few times. A single record per CDR3 protein comes from TCRdb applying MiXCR to the reads. The sample lists some 230,000 distinct CDR3 sequences; 22% were seen once. This specimen belongs to a study of T cell repertoires in cytomegalovirus infection. Between the trimmed V and J ends, which lost 3 bases and 1 base, there was a span of 9 bases. Germline lookup yields CDR1 LGHDT and CDR2 YNNKEL (reference sequence). The CDR3 has 15 residues. The sample consisted of CD8+ T cells from PBMCs. This clonotype originated in a human donor in good health (CMV status not recorded). Some clones in this sample may be carry-over from other donors' samples. The V call is TRBV3-1, the J call TRBJ2-2; either TRBD1 or TRBD2 may supply D (6 bases each). CDR3: CASSHGGQNTGELFF. In DNA form, the CDR3 reads TGTGCCAGCAGCCACGGGGGACAGAACACCGGGGAGCTGTTTTTT. Full variable domain (missing parts from reference TRBV3-1 and TRBJ2-2): DTAVSQTPKYLVTQMGNDKSIKCEQNLGHDTMYWYKQDSKKFLKIMFSYNNKELIINETVPNRFSPKSPDKAHLNLHINSLELGDSAVYFCASSHGGQNTGELFFGEGSRLTVL.